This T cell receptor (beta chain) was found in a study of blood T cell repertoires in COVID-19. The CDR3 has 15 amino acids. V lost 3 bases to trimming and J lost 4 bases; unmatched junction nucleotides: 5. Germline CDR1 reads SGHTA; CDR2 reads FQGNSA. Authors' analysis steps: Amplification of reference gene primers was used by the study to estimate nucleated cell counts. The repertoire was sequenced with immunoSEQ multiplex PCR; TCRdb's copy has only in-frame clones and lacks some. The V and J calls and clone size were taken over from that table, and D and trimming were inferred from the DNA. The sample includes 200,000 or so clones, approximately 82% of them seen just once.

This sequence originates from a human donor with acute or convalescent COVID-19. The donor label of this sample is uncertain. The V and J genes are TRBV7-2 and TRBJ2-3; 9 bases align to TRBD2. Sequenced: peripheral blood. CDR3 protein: CASSLAGGRADTQYF. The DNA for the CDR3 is TGTGCCAGCAGCTTGGCGGGAGGGAGGGCAGATACGCAGTATTTT. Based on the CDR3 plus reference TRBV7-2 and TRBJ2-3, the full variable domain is GAGVSQSPSNKVTEKGKDVELRCDPISGHTALYWYRQSLGQGLEFLIYFQGNSAPDKSGLPSDRFSAERTGGSVSTLTIQRTQQEDSAVYLCASSLAGGRADTQYFGPGTRLTVL.